This T cell receptor beta chain was found in a study of blood T cell repertoires in COVID-19. Study details: Spain, Italy and the United States supplied samples that represented acute and convalescent COVID-19. The analysed material was cDNA or gDNA that came from T cells, B-cell-depleted T cells, or PBMCs.

After removal of 6 bases from V and 5 bases from J, the junction contained 8 bases not matched to a gene. The CDR3 sequence is 15 residues long. Germline CDR1 and CDR2: WSHSY and SAAADI. Source study methods: By means of reference gene primer amplification, nucleated cell counts were estimated. Profiled with immunoSEQ multiplex PCR; TCRdb holds only in-frame clones, not every one. Clonal size and the V and J genes are those of that table, whereas D and trimming came from the DNA. The table records more than 65,000 clones, 90% to 95% of them present only once. Material: peripheral blood. The TCR was taken from a human donor in a cohort sampled during active COVID-19. The chain carries TRBV10-2 and TRBJ2-7; 12 nucleotides line up with TRBD1. The CDR3 DNA is TGCGCCAGCAGGGAAGCCGGGACAGGGGGCCACGAGCAGTACTTC. It yields the protein CASREAGTGGHEQYF.